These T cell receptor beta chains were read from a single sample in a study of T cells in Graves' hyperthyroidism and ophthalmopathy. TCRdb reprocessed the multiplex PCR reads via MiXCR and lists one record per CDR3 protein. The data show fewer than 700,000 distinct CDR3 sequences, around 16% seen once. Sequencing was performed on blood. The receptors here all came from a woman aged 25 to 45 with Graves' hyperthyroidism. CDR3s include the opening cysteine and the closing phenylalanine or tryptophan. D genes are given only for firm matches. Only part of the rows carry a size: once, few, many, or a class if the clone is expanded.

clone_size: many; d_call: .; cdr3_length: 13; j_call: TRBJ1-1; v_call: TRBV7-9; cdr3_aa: CASSLYANTEAFF; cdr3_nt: TGTGCCAGCAGCTTATATGCGAACACTGAAGCTTTCTTT
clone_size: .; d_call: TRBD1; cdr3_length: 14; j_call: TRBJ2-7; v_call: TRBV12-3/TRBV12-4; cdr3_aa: CASSLRGQHYEQYF; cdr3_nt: TGTGCCAGCAGTTTAAGGGGACAGCACTACGAGCAGTACTTC
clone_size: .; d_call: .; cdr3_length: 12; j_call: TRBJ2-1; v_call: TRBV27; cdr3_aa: CASIGKGNEQLF; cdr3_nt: TGTGCCAGCATTGGGAAGGGGAATGAGCAGCTCTTC
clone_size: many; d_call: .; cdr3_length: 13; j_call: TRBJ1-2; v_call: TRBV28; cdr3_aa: CASSKTPNYGYTF; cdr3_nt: TGTGCCAGCAGCAAGACTCCTAACTATGGCTACACCTTC
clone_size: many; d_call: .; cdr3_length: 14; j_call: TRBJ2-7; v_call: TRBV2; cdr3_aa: CASSELRQAYEQYF; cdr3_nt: TGTGCCAGCAGTGAGTTACGTCAGGCCTACGAGCAGTACTTC
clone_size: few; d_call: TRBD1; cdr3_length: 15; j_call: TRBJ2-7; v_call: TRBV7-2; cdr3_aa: CASSFRGRGEYEQYF; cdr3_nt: TGTGCCAGCAGCTTCAGGGGGCGTGGAGAATACGAGCAGTACTTC
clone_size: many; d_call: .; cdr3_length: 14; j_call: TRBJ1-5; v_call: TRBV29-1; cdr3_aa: CSVGGRGGDQPQHF; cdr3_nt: TGCAGCGTTGGGGGCAGGGGAGGAGATCAGCCCCAGCATTTT
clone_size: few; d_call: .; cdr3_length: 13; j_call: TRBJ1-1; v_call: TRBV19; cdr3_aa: CASSQTSNTEAFF; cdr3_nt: TGTGCCAGTAGTCAAACGAGTAACACTGAAGCTTTCTTT
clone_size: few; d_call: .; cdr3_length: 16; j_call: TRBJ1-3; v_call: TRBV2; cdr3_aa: CASNVLVGGSGNTIYF; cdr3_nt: TGTGCCAGCAACGTTCTGGTAGGGGGCTCTGGAAACACCATATATTTT
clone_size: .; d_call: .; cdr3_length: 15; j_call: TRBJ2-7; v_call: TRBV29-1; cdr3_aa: CSVEEGSGKSYEQYF; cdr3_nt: TGCAGCGTTGAAGAGGGTAGTGGCAAATCCTACGAGCAGTACTTC
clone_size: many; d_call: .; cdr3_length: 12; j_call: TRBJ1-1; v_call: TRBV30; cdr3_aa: CAWTGLWAEAFF; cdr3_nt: TGTGCCTGGACAGGGTTGTGGGCTGAAGCTTTCTTT
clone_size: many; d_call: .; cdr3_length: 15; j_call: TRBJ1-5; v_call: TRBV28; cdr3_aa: CASSRGQHSNQPQHF; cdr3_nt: TGTGCCAGCAGCCGAGGACAGCATAGCAATCAGCCCCAGCATTTT
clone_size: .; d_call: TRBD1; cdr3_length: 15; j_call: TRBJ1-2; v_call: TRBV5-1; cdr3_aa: CASSSRQGPNYGYTF; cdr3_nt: TGCGCCAGCAGCTCCAGACAGGGCCCGAACTATGGCTACACCTTC
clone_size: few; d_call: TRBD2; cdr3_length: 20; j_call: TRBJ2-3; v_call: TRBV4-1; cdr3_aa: CASRKAPTRASGSNTDTQYF; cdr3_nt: TGCGCCAGCCGAAAAGCCCCCACCCGTGCTAGCGGGAGTAACACAGATACGCAGTATTTT
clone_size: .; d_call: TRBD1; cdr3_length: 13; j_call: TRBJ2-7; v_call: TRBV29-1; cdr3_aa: CSIKWTGSYEQYF; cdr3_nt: TGCAGCATCAAGTGGACAGGGTCCTACGAGCAGTACTTC
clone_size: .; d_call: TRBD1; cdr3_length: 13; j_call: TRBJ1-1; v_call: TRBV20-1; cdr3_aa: CSAATGEWTEAFF; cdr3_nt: TGCAGTGCGGCGACAGGGGAATGGACTGAAGCTTTCTTT
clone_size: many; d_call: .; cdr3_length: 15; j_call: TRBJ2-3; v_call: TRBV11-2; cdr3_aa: CASSLDGRLADTQYF; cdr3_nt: TGTGCCAGCAGCTTAGATGGGAGATTGGCAGATACGCAGTATTTT
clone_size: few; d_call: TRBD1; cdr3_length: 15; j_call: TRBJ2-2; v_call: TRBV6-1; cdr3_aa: CASSPGTGWAGELFF; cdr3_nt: TGTGCCAGCAGTCCGGGGACAGGGTGGGCCGGGGAGCTGTTTTTT
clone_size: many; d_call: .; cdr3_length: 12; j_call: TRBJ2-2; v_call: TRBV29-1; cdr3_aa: CSVDPGAGELFF; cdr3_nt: TGCAGCGTTGACCCGGGAGCCGGGGAGCTGTTTTTT